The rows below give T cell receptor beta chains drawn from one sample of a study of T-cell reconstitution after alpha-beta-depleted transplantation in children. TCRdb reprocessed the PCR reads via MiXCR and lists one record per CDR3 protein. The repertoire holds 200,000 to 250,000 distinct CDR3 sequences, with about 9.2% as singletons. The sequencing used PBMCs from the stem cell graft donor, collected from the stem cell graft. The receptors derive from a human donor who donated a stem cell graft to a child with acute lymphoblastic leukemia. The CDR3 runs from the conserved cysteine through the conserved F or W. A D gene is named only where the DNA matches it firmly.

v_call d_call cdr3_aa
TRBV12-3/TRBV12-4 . CASSLRKQIYGYTF
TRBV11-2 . CASSLEQTGHTEAFF
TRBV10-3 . CAIGNRVSDYGYTF
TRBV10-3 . CALQEAGYGYTF
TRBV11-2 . CASSRAGTGELFF
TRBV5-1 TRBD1 CASSLGGTAMNTEAFF
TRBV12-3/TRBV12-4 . CASSLVGDGNEKLFF
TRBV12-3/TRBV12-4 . CASSSSVADKQFF
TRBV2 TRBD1 CATQSEGTGRAYEQYF
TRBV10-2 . CASSEEGATNEKLFF
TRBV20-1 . CSASHIQETQYF
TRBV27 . CASSFPGHTDTQYF
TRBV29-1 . CSGGWESEQFF
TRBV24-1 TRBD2 CATSDFGPGGYEQYF
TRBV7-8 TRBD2 CASSPLGRGAYNEQFF
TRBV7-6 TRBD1 CASSEGQGWNQPQHF
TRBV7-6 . CASSLPYTDTQYF
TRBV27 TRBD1 CASSSEQGAEQYF
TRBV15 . CATSRDLSDEQFF
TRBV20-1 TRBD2 CSLPSGGDTQYF
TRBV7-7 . CASRAGPKGAGELFF
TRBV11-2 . CASSAQLGGSNEKLFF
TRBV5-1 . CASSLVSTRDYEQYF
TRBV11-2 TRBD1 CASRHYRGTNSPLHF
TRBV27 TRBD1 CASSPWTGYDTEAFF
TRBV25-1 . CASSGQETQYF
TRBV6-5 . CASRYRDGTGELFF
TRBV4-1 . CASSQGLDTEAFF
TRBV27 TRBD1 CASSIDRGAYNEQFF
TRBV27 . CASSLFGNLGEQYF
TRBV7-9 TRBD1 CASSLSRQGDGYTF
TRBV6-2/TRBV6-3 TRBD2 CASNSGGPPGTQYF
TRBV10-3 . CAISESGAPEAFF
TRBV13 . CASSSGPVPDTQYF
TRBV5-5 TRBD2 CASSLMGAGGYF
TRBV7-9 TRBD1 CARGQGQGATNTGELFF
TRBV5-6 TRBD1 CASSLEGTVNTEAFF
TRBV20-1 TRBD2 CSAGHSGGPLTGELFF
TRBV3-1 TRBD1 CASSQNRGPYNSPLHF
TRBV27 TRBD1 CASSYRGQPQHF
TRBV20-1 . CSAQGAANTEAFF
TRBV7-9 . CASSSRMEGNTEAFF
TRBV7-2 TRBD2 CASSPAGYNEQFF
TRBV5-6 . CASTNSDTQYF
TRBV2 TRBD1 CAGRTGLINEQFF
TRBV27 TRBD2 CASSLMSGGAVDEQYF
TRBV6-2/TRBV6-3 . CASNTNMGGWDQPQHF
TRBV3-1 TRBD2 CASSHSGGLEQYF
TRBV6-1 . CASSRTGISNQPQHF
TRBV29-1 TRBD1 CSGYRGDSGGYTF
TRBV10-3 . CATSGVPYNEQFF
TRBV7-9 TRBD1 CASSFSGGQGGSSYNEQFF
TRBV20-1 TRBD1 CSASEDRDSYNEQFF
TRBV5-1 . CASSPGRSSDTQYF
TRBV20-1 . CSASMGLNTEAFF
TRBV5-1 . CASSWGEINTEAFF
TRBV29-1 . CSVELTDAYGYTF
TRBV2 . CASSWGYYGYTF